This T cell receptor (beta chain) was recorded in a study of blood T cell repertoires in COVID-19. The ends were cut back, 3 bases at V and 8 bases at J, with 10 bases in the middle. Germline V gives CDR1 LNHNV, CDR2 YYDKDF (reference sequence). This CDR3 has 12 amino acids. Measured with immunoSEQ multiplex PCR; TCRdb has only the in-frame clones, and not every one. The sample holds 350,000 or so clones, roughly nine tenths seen once. The TCR comes from a woman in her fifties or sixties with COVID-19, enrolled during active disease. The chain combines TRBV15 with TRBJ1-2; D is unclear. The sample consisted of peripheral blood. In DNA, the CDR3 is TGTGCCACCAGCAGGGTATCGAGGGGCTACACCTTC. This sequence encodes CATSRVSRGYTF.